Listed here is a single TCR beta chain. What it recognizes is unknown. V lost 1 base to trimming and J lost 7 bases, with 16 bases between them. This CDR3 comprises 15 residues. Germline V lookup: CDR1 SGHTA, CDR2 FQGNSA. This sample was taken from a study of T cell responses to AZD1222 COVID-19 vaccine. Profiled with immunoSEQ multiplex PCR; TCRdb holds only in-frame clones, not every one. The sample gives roughly 100,000 clones, roughly nine tenths of which show up once; 15% to 20% is in the top ten. Study conclusions and caveats: In a largely white British group with more females than males, clonal diversity was possibly underestimated.

The sample consisted of peripheral blood, taken on day 0 of AZD1222 vaccination. The TCR was taken from an adult in good health. The chain links TRBV7-2 to TRBJ1-2; no clear D gene. The DNA for the CDR3 is TGTGCCAGCAGCTTAGACGGCAGGTTGCACTTTGGCTACACCTTC. Its protein product is CASSLDGRLHFGYTF.